The 21 T cell receptor beta chains presented below share a single source sample, sequenced in a study of cytomegalovirus exposure and HLA in healthy donors. TCRdb's copy holds only in-frame clones and misses some; the assay was immunoSEQ multiplex PCR. Found here are just under 65,000 clones, approximately 95% of them singletons; the top ten hold about 6.5%. Specimen: PBMCs. Receptors originate from a woman aged 18-29 years in good health and CMV-seropositive.

The V call is TRBV27, the J call TRBJ1-1; the D gene is possibly TRBD1 (6 bases). The CDR3 runs 13 residues. Trimming took off 5 bases at V and 5 bases at J, with 12 bases between the two ends. The germline gives CDR1 MNHEY, CDR2 SMNVEV (reference sequence). This chain's CDR3 is CASSQGRVTEAFF. Here the CDR3 DNA reads TGTGCCAGCAGTCAGGGGCGGGTTACTGAAGCTTTCTTT.

The V gene is TRBV5-1, the J gene TRBJ2-3, with D perhaps TRBD1 (5 bases). With 2 bases removed from V and 0 bases from J, the gap between germline ends came to 7 bases. Per germline, CDR1 SGHRS and CDR2 YFSETQ. This CDR3 region has 14 residues. The DNA of the CDR3 is TGCGCCAGCAGCTTTAGACAGAGCACAGATACGCAGTATTTT. It yields the protein CASSFRQSTDTQYF.

The chain is built from TRBV30 and TRBJ1-1; D uncertain. Trimming shortened V by 0 bases and J by 6 bases, and 17 bases separated the two germline ends. Germline V gives CDR1 GTSNPN, CDR2 SVGIG (reference sequence). The CDR3 runs 15 residues. As DNA, the CDR3 is TGTGCCTGGAGTGTACGGAGCCCCCAAGTCGCTGAAGCTTTCTTT. This codes for CAWSVRSPQVAEAFF.

The chain couples TRBV27 to TRBJ1-4; 8 nucleotides line up with TRBD1. The trim removed 6 bases at V and 6 bases at J, leaving 9 bases unmatched. The CDR3 runs to 15 residues. Germline CDR1 reads MNHEY; CDR2 reads SMNVEV (reference sequence). CDR3 coding DNA: TGTGCCAGCAGCCTCAGACAGGGGCTAGATGAAAAACTGTTTTTT. It specifies CASSLRQGLDEKLFF. Together with reference TRBV27 and TRBJ1-4, the CDR3 gives the full variable domain: EAQVTQNPRYLITVTGKKLTVTCSQNMNHEYMSWYRQDPGLGLRQIYYSMNVEVTDKGDVPEGYKVSRKEKRNFPLILESPSPNQTSLYFCASSLRQGLDEKLFFGSGTQLSVL.

V usage is TRBV15 and J usage is TRBJ2-3; 7 bases fit TRBD1. The trim removed 9 bases at V and 2 bases at J, leaving 11 bases unmatched. The germline gives CDR1 LNHNV, CDR2 YYDKDF (reference sequence). The CDR3 extends over 15 amino acids. The CDR3: CATSFGQAVTDTQYF. CDR3 DNA sequence: TGTGCCACGTCCTTTGGACAGGCCGTCACAGATACGCAGTATTTT.

The chain recombines TRBV7-9 with TRBJ2-7; 10 nucleotides line up with TRBD2. V trimming: 2 bases; J trimming: 2 bases; junction bases outside the gene matches: 6. The CDR3 covers 16 residues. Germline V CDR1 and CDR2: SEHNR, FQNEAQ (reference sequence). CDR3 DNA sequence: TGTGCCAGCAGCTTACGAACTAGCGGGGTGACCTACGAGCAGTACTTC. Translated, it gives CASSLRTSGVTYEQYF.

The J gene is TRBJ2-1, the V gene TRBV19; no reliable D call. Deletions cut 3 bases from V and 9 bases from J, with 6 bases between. The CDR3 is made up of 11 amino acids. CDR1 is LNHDA, CDR2 SQIVND, per germline (reference sequence). The CDR3 sequence is CASSIGSEQFF. The CDR3 DNA follows: TGTGCCAGTAGTATTGGTAGTGAGCAGTTCTTC.

The chain is built from TRBV6-5 and TRBJ2-7; 7 bases match TRBD1. Germline V CDR1 and CDR2: MNHEY, SVGAGI. CDR3 size: 15 residues. V lost 6 bases to trimming and J lost 2 bases; unmatched junction nucleotides: 10. The CDR3 sequence: CASSPDRASPYEQYF. CDR3 nucleotides: TGTGCCAGCAGCCCTGACAGGGCGTCCCCCTACGAGCAGTACTTC.

The CDR3 DNA reads as TGTGCCAGCAGTGGTGTTCGAGGGTTCAATGAAAAACTGTTTTTT. Its protein product is CASSGVRGFNEKLFF. The rearrangement uses TRBV28 and TRBJ1-4; no clear D. V was pared by 5 bases and J by 5 bases, with 15 bases between. The germline V gene encodes CDR1 MDHEN and CDR2 SYDVKM. This CDR3 has 15 residues.

The genes are TRBV10-3 and TRBJ1-1; 8 bases map to TRBD1. With V trimmed by 0 bases and J by 3 bases, 3 bases remained unmatched. The CDR3 sequence is 15 residues long. The germline CDR1 and CDR2 sequences are ENHRY and SYGVKD. The CDR3 DNA sequence: TGTGCCATCAGTGAGTCCCTGGACAGGGACACTGAAGCTTTCTTT. Translating it yields CAISESLDRDTEAFF.

The chain is built from TRBV19 and TRBJ1-4, with D uncertain. Trimming removed 4 bases from V and 0 bases from J, with 9 bases in between. CDR1 and CDR2 (germline): LNHDA, SQIVND (reference sequence). CDR3 length equals 15 residues. The CDR3 coding sequence is TGTGCCAGTAGTAGATACAGTGCAACTAATGAAAAACTGTTTTTT. It specifies CASSRYSATNEKLFF.

This chain joins TRBV6-1 and TRBJ1-1; TRBD1 matches 7 bases. Germline V gene data show CDR1 as MNHNS and CDR2 as SASEGT. The CDR3 consists of 14 residues. The junction had 12 bases not matched to a gene; V was cut back by 7 bases and J by 7 bases. The CDR3 spells CASTLRQGLGEAFF. The CDR3 nucleotides read TGTGCCAGCACCCTACGACAGGGATTAGGTGAAGCTTTCTTT.

The chain is built from TRBV7-2 and TRBJ2-6, with 7 bases aligning to TRBD1. The V gene's germline CDR1 is SGHTA and CDR2 FQGNSA. This CDR3 is built from 16 residues. J lost 0 bases, V lost 4 bases, and 3 bases had no gene match. This CDR3 reads CASSWGQLSGANVLTF. The CDR3 DNA is TGTGCCAGCAGCTGGGGACAGCTCTCTGGGGCCAACGTCCTGACTTTC.

The count of this clone is one. The chain has TRBV4-1 and TRBJ2-7, with 12 bases lining up with TRBD2. Trimming took 1 base from V and 4 from J; bases not matched to a gene: 8. The CDR3 totals 17 residues. Germline values: CDR1 MGHRA, CDR2 YSYEKL. DNA of the CDR3: TGCGCCAGCAGCCAAGGTCGACTAGCGGGGGACAAATACGAGCAGTACTTC. Amino acids: CASSQGRLAGDKYEQYF.

The genes are TRBV28 and TRBJ2-5; 9 bases are shared with TRBD2. The CDR3 loop spans 17 amino acids. Per germline, CDR1 MDHEN and CDR2 SYDVKM. Germline trimming cut 2 bases from V and 5 bases from J; bases unmatched to any gene: 12. The CDR3 DNA follows: TGTGCCAGCAGTTTACCGCTACTAGCGGGCTTTGGGGAGACCCAGTACTTC. Translating gives CASSLPLLAGFGETQYF.

The rearrangement joins TRBV28 to TRBJ1-5, with TRBD1 identical over 8 bases. CDR1 MDHEN and CDR2 SYDVKM come from the germline V gene. The CDR3 extends over 16 amino acids. The junction had 6 bases not matched to a gene; V was cut back by 2 bases and J by 3 bases. CDR3 bases: TGTGCCAGCAGTTTACTGGACAGGGTTTACAATCAGCCCCAGCATTTT. This codes for CASSLLDRVYNQPQHF.

This clone was seen just once. The rearrangement uses TRBV6-5 and TRBJ2-3; no clear D gene. The V gene's germline CDR1 is MNHEY and CDR2 SVGAGI. Trimming pared 6 bases from V and 3 bases from J, leaving 10 bases between. The CDR3 loop spans 13 amino acids. The CDR3 here is CASSLRSTDTQYF. The CDR3 nucleotides are TGTGCCAGCAGCCTGCGGTCTACAGATACGCAGTATTTT.

Worth noting for this clone: Mismatch with germline at one junction end may stem from a read error. This rearrangement joins TRBV5-6 to TRBJ2-5; tentatively, D is TRBD2 (5 bases). Germline V gene sequence: CDR1 SGHDT, CDR2 YYEEEE. The CDR3 sequence is 16 residues long. The CDR3 protein is CASSLVLGRSQQTQYF. The DNA for the CDR3 is TGTGCCAGCAGCTTGGTACTAGGAAGGAGCCAACAGACCCAGTACTTC. Supplemented by reference TRBV5-6 and TRBJ2-5, the full variable domain reads DAGVTQSPTHLIKTRGQQVTLRCSPKSGHDTVSWYQQALGQGPQFIFQYYEEEERQRGNFPDRFSGHQFPNYSSELNVNALLLGDSALYLCASSLVLGRSQQTQYFGPGTRLLVL.

The chain uses TRBV28 and TRBJ1-2; unclear D gene. Germline CDR1 reads MDHEN; CDR2 reads SYDVKM. The CDR3 is 14 residues long. With 4 bases removed from V and 6 bases from J, the gap between germline ends came to 15 bases. The CDR3 here is CASSSPAFLNGYTF. Here the CDR3 DNA reads TGTGCCAGCAGTTCCCCCGCGTTTCTAAATGGCTACACCTTC.

This chain joins TRBV6-5 and TRBJ1-3, with 7 bases lining up with TRBD1. With 6 bases clipped from V and 4 bases from J, the junction kept 9 bases outside the gene matches. CDR3 length: 15 amino acids. Germline V lookup: CDR1 MNHEY, CDR2 SVGAGI. The CDR3 region is CASSKGQRWGNTIYF. The CDR3 nucleotides read TGTGCCAGCAGCAAGGGACAGCGATGGGGAAACACCATATATTTT.

V usage is TRBV4-1 and J usage is TRBJ1-1; D is uncertain. The CDR3 is made up of 14 amino acids. Germline-derived CDR1 and CDR2 are MGHRA and YSYEKL. Trimming left V 2 bases short and J 1 base short, with 8 bases between. CDR3 DNA sequence: TGCGCCAGCAGCCAACCCGTGAGGAACACTGAAGCTTTCTTT. Protein product: CASSQPVRNTEAFF.